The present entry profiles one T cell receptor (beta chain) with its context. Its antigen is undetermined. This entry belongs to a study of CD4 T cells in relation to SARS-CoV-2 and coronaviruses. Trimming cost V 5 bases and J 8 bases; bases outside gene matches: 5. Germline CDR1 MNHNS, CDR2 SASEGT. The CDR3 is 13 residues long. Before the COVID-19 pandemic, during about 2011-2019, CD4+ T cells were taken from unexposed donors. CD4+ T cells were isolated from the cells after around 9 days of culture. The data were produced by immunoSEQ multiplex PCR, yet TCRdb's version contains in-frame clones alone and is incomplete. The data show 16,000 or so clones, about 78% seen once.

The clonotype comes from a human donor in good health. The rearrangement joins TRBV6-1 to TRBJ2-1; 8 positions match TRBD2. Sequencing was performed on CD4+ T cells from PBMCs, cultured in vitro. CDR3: CASSSRAGDEQFF. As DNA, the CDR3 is TGTGCCAGCAGTTCCCGAGCGGGAGATGAGCAGTTCTTC.